These 9 T cell receptor beta chains were sequenced from one sample in a study of cytomegalovirus exposure and HLA in healthy donors. 60 Vbeta and 13 Jbeta primers were used in PCR. Libraries were prepared by immunoSEQ multiplex PCR; TCRdb keeps only in-frame clonotypes and omits some of them. The sample has 150,000 to 180,000 clones; roughly three quarters are singletons. Input material: PBMCs. These receptors were obtained from a man in his thirties or forties in good health and CMV-seropositive.

The chain is built from TRBV6-7 and TRBJ2-5; possible D gene TRBD2, 5 bases. The J call is in doubt because the DNA end fits TRBJ2-7 better. TRBV6-7 belongs to the ORF category, with a function that is uncertain. The length of the CDR3 is 18 residues. CDR3 amino acids: CASSCHRAEPCLVNEQYF. CDR3 DNA sequence: TGTGCCAGCAGTTGCCATCGAGCGGAACCCTGTCTAGTAAACGAGCAGTACTTC.

This clone came up a few times. The rearrangement links TRBV9 to TRBJ2-7; D is possibly TRBD2 (5 bases). Trimming pared 0 bases from V and 6 bases from J, leaving 10 bases between. Germline V gene lookup returns CDR1 SGDLS and CDR2 YYNGEE. This CDR3 contains 13 residues. The CDR3 nucleotides are TGTGCCAGCAGCGTAGTGGAGGTCTCCGAGCAGTACTTC. Encoded protein: CASSVVEVSEQYF.

The V call is TRBV4-1, the J call TRBJ1-1, with 8 bases aligning to TRBD1. The CDR3 has 16 amino acids. The ends lost 1 base at V and 1 base at J; junction bases unmatched: 5. Per germline, CDR1 MGHRA and CDR2 YSYEKL. This CDR3 is CASSQAQGATNTEAFF. The CDR3 coding sequence is TGCGCCAGCAGCCAAGCCCAGGGGGCCACGAACACTGAAGCTTTCTTT.

The V and J genes are TRBV5-1 and TRBJ2-5; 14 bases agree with TRBD2. With the DNA end fitting TRBJ2-7 better, the J assignment may be wrong. Germline loops: CDR1 SGHRS, CDR2 YFSETQ. The CDR3 has 19 amino acids. The DNA for the CDR3 is TGCGCCAGCAGCTCAGGAATTCCGGGACTAGCGGGAGTTTTGCCCGAGCAGTACTTC. It translates to CASSSGIPGLAGVLPEQYF.

This clone has a single count. The rearrangement joins TRBV29-1 to TRBJ2-7, with D perhaps matching TRBD1 (6 bases). Trimming removed 2 bases from V and 4 bases from J, with 9 bases in between. The CDR3 totals 12 residues. Germline V gives CDR1 SQVTM, CDR2 ANQGSEA. The CDR3 here is CSVETGPYEQYF. The CDR3 DNA follows: TGCAGCGTTGAAACAGGGCCTTACGAGCAGTACTTC.

This clone was counted between two and nine times. The CDR3 reads CASSVWTGAITDTQYF. CDR3 in DNA: TGTGCCAGCAGTGTCTGGACAGGGGCCATCACAGATACGCAGTATTTT. The chain uses TRBV6-1 and TRBJ2-3; 9 bases line up with TRBD1. CDR3 length: 16 residues. V shed 4 bases, J shed 2 bases, and the junction held 7 bases outside the gene matches. From germline, CDR1 is MNHNS and CDR2 SASEGT.

The chain combines TRBV30 with TRBJ2-2; D is perhaps TRBD1 (5 bases). The germline V gene encodes CDR1 GTSNPN and CDR2 SVGIG (reference sequence). V was trimmed by 3 bases and J by 7 bases, leaving 15 bases between them. The CDR3 covers 14 residues. CDR3 sequence: CAWRERLRVGELFF. As DNA, the CDR3 is TGTGCCTGGAGGGAACGCCTCAGGGTCGGGGAGCTGTTTTTT.

This chain joins TRBV11-2 and TRBJ2-2, with D possibly TRBD2 on 5 matching bases. Per germline, CDR1 SGHAT and CDR2 FQNNGV. This CDR3 is 16 amino acids long. V shed 0 bases and J shed 3 bases, with 11 bases lying between them. The CDR3 DNA follows: TGTGCCAGCAGCTTAGAGTGGGAGAGCGACACCGGGGAGCTGTTTTTT. Translation gives CASSLEWESDTGELFF.

The chain has TRBV4-2 and TRBJ1-2; TRBD1 is a possible D gene (5 bases). This CDR3 is built from 15 residues. Looked up from germline, CDR1 is LGHNA and CDR2 is YNFKEQ. Deletions cut 0 bases from V and 1 base from J, with 9 bases between. CDR3 region: CASSQEVQGNYGYTF. Here the CDR3 DNA reads TGTGCCAGCAGCCAAGAAGTCCAGGGTAACTATGGCTACACCTTC.